The 28 T cell receptor beta chains below come from one sample, sequenced in a study of blood T cells in healthy people across ages. The authors ran a second PCR of 7 to 11 cycles using a sample-barcoded 5' primer and a J-beta primer mix. TCRdb independently ran MiXCR on the 5' RACE reads; one entry per CDR3 protein. This sample has fewer than 2,000,000 distinct CDR3 sequences; roughly 32% occur once, and the top ten carry about 10%. The sequencing sample was made of blood. The source is a woman aged 25 to 39 in good health.

Remarks on this clonotype: This may be a read error: a much more frequent sequence differs by one nucleotide. This chain joins TRBV7-2 and TRBJ2-7; weak D call: TRBD1 (6 bases). Germline CDR1 is SGHTA and CDR2 is FQGNSA. The CDR3 contains 12 residues. For the CDR3, the DNA is TGTGCCGGCAGGTTAACAGGGTACGAGCAGTACTTC. It yields the protein CAGRLTGYEQYF.

The chain links TRBV27 to TRBJ1-1, with D possibly TRBD1 on 6 matching bases. Germline V lookup: CDR1 MNHEY, CDR2 SMNVEV (reference sequence). V gave up 5 bases and J gave up 3 bases, with 16 bases separating them. This CDR3 has 15 residues. CDR3 coding DNA: TGTGCCAGCAGTAGATACAATTCAGGGGACACTGAAGCTTTCTTT. As protein: CASSRYNSGDTEAFF.

The V gene is TRBV7-3, the J gene TRBJ2-1; 8 positions match TRBD1. This CDR3 has 13 amino acids. The germline CDR1 and CDR2 sequences are SGHTA and FQGTGA. V shed 4 bases and J 8 bases; nucleotides not matched to a gene: 4. The CDR3 region is CASSSGQADEQFF. The CDR3 coding sequence is TGTGCCAGCAGCTCGGGACAGGCCGATGAGCAGTTCTTC. Supplemented by reference TRBV7-3 and TRBJ2-1, the full variable domain reads GAGVSQTPSNKVTEKGKYVELRCDPISGHTALYWYRQSLGQGPEFLIYFQGTGAADDSGLPNDRFFAVRPEGSVSTLKIQRTERGDSAVYLCASSSGQADEQFFGPGTRLTVL.

This clonotype was seen more than once but under ten times. This chain connects TRBV20-1 to TRBJ2-1; 12 bases fit TRBD2. From germline, CDR1 is DFQATT and CDR2 SNEGSKA (reference sequence). The length of the CDR3 is 20 residues. Trimming at V came to 7 bases and at J to 7 bases, leaving 26 bases not matched to a gene. CDR3 nucleotide sequence: TGCAGTGACAGGGGTTTGTTGGCTAGCGGGAGGGCCGGTTTGAGGAATGAGCAGTTCTTC. It yields the protein CSDRGLLASGRAGLRNEQFF.

Ten or more counts support this clonotype. The rearrangement links TRBV5-5 to TRBJ2-7; D possibly corresponds to TRBD1 (5 bases). CDR3 length: 14 amino acids. Trimming stripped 4 bases from V and 6 bases from J, with 17 bases between. Germline-derived CDR1 and CDR2 are SGHKS and YYEKEE (reference sequence). For the CDR3, the DNA is TGTGCCAGCAGCCTGAGCTGGACACCCCTCGAGCAGTACTTC. Translating it yields CASSLSWTPLEQYF.

This chain uses TRBV20-1 with TRBJ2-1; D is unclear. CDR1 and CDR2 (germline): DFQATT, SNEGSKA (reference sequence). The V end lost 3 bases, the J end lost 4 bases, and 7 bases lay between the germline ends. The CDR3 totals 12 residues. The CDR3 sequence: CSARDGYNEQFF. In nucleotides, the CDR3 is TGCAGTGCTAGGGACGGGTACAATGAGCAGTTCTTC.

This clonotype appeared a single time. This could be a read error, since a much larger clone is one nucleotide away. This chain connects TRBV9 to TRBJ2-5; 13 bases are a match to TRBD2. V lost 0 bases, J lost 9 bases, and 5 bases stayed unmatched. Germline V gene lookup returns CDR1 SGDLS and CDR2 YYNGEE. This CDR3 contains 15 residues. CDR3 in DNA: TGTGCCAGCAGCGTAGGGACTAGCGGGAGTGAGTCCCAGTACTTC. Its protein is CASSVGTSGSESQYF.

This rearrangement joins TRBV27 to TRBJ1-2; D possibly corresponds to TRBD1 (5 bases). The CDR3 has 12 amino acids. Deletions cut 6 bases from V and 8 bases from J, with 13 bases between. CDR1 is MNHEY, CDR2 SMNVEV, per germline (reference sequence). The CDR3 here is CASSGRTKGYTF. CDR3 sequence (DNA): TGTGCCAGCAGCGGACGGACAAAGGGCTACACCTTC.

A few counts support this clonotype. This chain joins TRBV20-1 and TRBJ2-1; 10 nucleotides align to TRBD2. This CDR3 has 13 amino acids. Germline V CDR1 and CDR2: DFQATT, SNEGSKA (reference sequence). CDR3: CSPLAGTYNEQFF. The CDR3 DNA follows: TGCAGCCCACTAGCGGGGACCTACAATGAGCAGTTCTTC.

Note on this clonotype: The junction departs from the called germline gene at one end, perhaps through a read error. The rearrangement joins TRBV5-1 to TRBJ2-3, with D possibly being TRBD2 (6 bases). CDR1 is SGHRS and CDR2 is YFSETQ in the germline V gene. The length of the CDR3 is 15 residues. CDR3 protein: CASKQGVGGTDTQYF. The CDR3 nucleotides read TGCGCCAGCAAGCAGGGTGTGGGAGGCACGGATACGCAGTATTTT. The variable domain in full, with the rest retrieved from reference TRBV5-1 and TRBJ2-3, is KAGVTQTPRYLIKTRGQQVTLSCSPISGHRSVSWYQQTPGQGLQFLFEYFSETQRNKGNFPGRFSGRQFSNSRSEMNVSTLELGDSALYLCASKQGVGGTDTQYFGPGTRLTVL.

The chain couples TRBV4-1 to TRBJ2-2, with a weak D call TRBD2 (5 bases). The CDR3 sequence is 15 residues long. V was trimmed by 5 bases and J by 2 bases, leaving 12 bases between them. Germline V gives CDR1 MGHRA, CDR2 YSYEKL. As DNA, the CDR3 is TGCGCCAGCAGCGAGGGTACAGCCAACACCGGGGAGCTGTTTTTT. It codes for CASSEGTANTGELFF.

This chain joins TRBV20-1 and TRBJ1-2; D is perhaps TRBD1 (5 bases). V shed 1 base and J shed 3 bases, with 9 bases lying between them. CDR3 length: 13 residues. The germline gives CDR1 DFQATT, CDR2 SNEGSKA (reference sequence). The CDR3 spells CSARGDVHYGYTF. The CDR3 DNA follows: TGCAGTGCTAGAGGGGACGTTCACTATGGCTACACCTTC.

The rearrangement uses TRBV7-8 and TRBJ2-3; 7 bases are shared with TRBD2. This CDR3 spans 15 amino acids. Germline CDR1 and CDR2: SGHVS and FQNEAQ. The trim removed 3 bases at V and 0 bases at J, leaving 3 bases unmatched. The CDR3 sequence: CASSFSGFSTDTQYF. The CDR3 DNA follows: TGTGCCAGCAGCTTTAGCGGGTTTAGCACAGATACGCAGTATTTT.

This rearrangement joins TRBV9 to TRBJ2-6; D gene uncertain. The CDR3 runs 17 residues. CDR1 and CDR2 from the germline V gene are SGDLS and YYNGEE. Deletions cut 3 bases from V and 0 bases from J, with 13 bases between. Here the CDR3 DNA reads TGTGCCAGCAGCGGCCCCCTTCGCCTCTCTGGGGCCAACGTCCTGACTTTC. It translates to CASSGPLRLSGANVLTF.

The chain couples TRBV21-1 to TRBJ1-2; TRBD1 is the table's D call and was not checked against the DNA. TRBV21-1 is an annotated pseudogene. The CDR3 covers 16 residues. CDR3 in amino acids: CASSPQPGTGSYGYTF. CDR3 bases: TGTGCCAGCAGCCCCCAGCCAGGGACAGGGTCCTATGGCTACACCTTC.

Many counts were recorded for this clonotype. The rearrangement uses TRBV4-1 and TRBJ2-7; TRBD1 aligns across 7 bases. The CDR3 is made up of 13 amino acids. CDR1 and CDR2 from the germline V gene are MGHRA and YSYEKL. V gave up 2 bases and J gave up 5 bases; unmatched junction bases: 3. The CDR3 region is CASSQLTGDEQYF. CDR3 DNA sequence: TGCGCCAGCAGCCAACTCACAGGGGACGAGCAGTACTTC.

This clonotype came up a few times. This sequence joins TRBV20-1 and TRBJ1-2; perhaps TRBD1 as D (6 bases). CDR1 and CDR2 from the germline V gene are DFQATT and SNEGSKA (reference sequence). The ends were cut back, 4 bases at V and 8 bases at J, with 17 bases in the middle. The CDR3 runs to 13 residues. The CDR3 loop is CSAIWGARRGYTF. CDR3 sequence (DNA): TGCAGTGCTATTTGGGGGGCTCGGAGAGGCTACACCTTC.

The rearrangement joins TRBV10-3 to TRBJ1-2; D call uncertain. Germline CDR1 and CDR2: ENHRY and SYGVKD. The CDR3 loop spans 14 amino acids. V was pared by 0 bases and J by 3 bases, with 8 bases between. The CDR3, as DNA: TGTGCCATCAGTGAGTCCGGAACAGACTATGGCTACACCTTC. Translated, it gives CAISESGTDYGYTF.

CDR3 in DNA: TGCGCCAGCAGTCCGCAAGCGGGGGGCCAAGAGACCCAGTACTTC. Its translation is CASSPQAGGQETQYF. The chain combines TRBV10-2 with TRBJ2-5; TRBD2 matches at 9 bases. The CDR3 contains 15 residues. CDR1 is WSHSY, CDR2 SAAADI, per germline. V shed 5 bases and J 1 base; nucleotides not matched to a gene: 5.

The chain is built from TRBV3-1 and TRBJ2-4, with a possible D match to TRBD1 (6 bases). The J call could be wrong; TRBJ2-7 is a better fit for the DNA end. The CDR3 extends over 15 amino acids. The V gene's germline CDR1 is LGHDT and CDR2 YNNKEL (reference sequence). In DNA form, the CDR3 reads TGTGCCAGCAGCCGACAGGCAGTCGCCCAATACGAGCAGTACTTC. This gives the protein CASSRQAVAQYEQYF.

J is TRBJ2-4 and V is TRBV2, with D perhaps assigned TRBD1 or TRBD2 (6 bases each). The germline V gene has CDR1 SNHLY and CDR2 FYNNEI. The length of the CDR3 is 14 residues. V was trimmed by 4 bases and J by 7 bases, leaving 14 bases between them. CDR3 residues: CASSVGGTMNIQYF. For the CDR3, the DNA is TGTGCCAGCAGTGTTGGAGGGACAATGAACATTCAGTACTTC. The whole variable domain, remainder taken from reference TRBV2 and TRBJ2-4, is EPEVTQTPSHQVTQMGQEVILRCVPISNHLYFYWYRQILGQKVEFLVSFYNNEISEKSEIFDDQFSVERPDGSNFTLKIRSTKLEDSAMYFCASSVGGTMNIQYFGAGTRLSVL.

This clonotype was picked up a small number of times. The chain is built from TRBV7-9 and TRBJ2-5; maybe TRBD1 (6 bases). The length of the CDR3 is 17 residues. Trimming removed 3 bases from V and 3 bases from J, with 20 bases in between. Per germline, CDR1 SEHNR and CDR2 FQNEAQ (reference sequence). The CDR3 loop is CASSFSGRGTGKETQYF. DNA of the CDR3: TGTGCCAGCAGCTTTTCTGGCCGGGGAACAGGGAAAGAGACCCAGTACTTC.

The rearrangement links TRBV20-1 to TRBJ2-3; 9 bases agree with TRBD2. With V trimmed by 6 bases and J by 10 bases, 17 bases remained unmatched. This CDR3 is 15 amino acids long. Germline values: CDR1 DFQATT, CDR2 SNEGSKA (reference sequence). CDR3 amino acids: CSAGGAGTSLQAQYF. The CDR3 DNA reads TGCAGTGCAGGGGGAGCCGGGACTAGCCTCCAGGCGCAGTATTTT.

The chain has TRBV2 and TRBJ2-7; 15 positions agree with TRBD2. J was trimmed by 0 bases and V by 7 bases; bases with no gene match: 4. CDR1 and CDR2 from the germline V gene are SNHLY and FYNNEI. The CDR3 is made up of 16 amino acids. The CDR3 DNA is TGTGCCAGCAAGGGACTAGCGGGAGGAACCTCCTACGAGCAGTACTTC. Translation gives CASKGLAGGTSYEQYF.

The chain joins TRBV29-1 to TRBJ2-3, with a possible D match to TRBD2 (6 bases). Germline loops: CDR1 SQVTM, CDR2 ANQGSEA. This CDR3 has 14 amino acids. V dropped 6 bases and J dropped 4 bases, with 17 bases sitting between them. The CDR3 reads CSVISVASADTQYF. For the CDR3, the DNA is TGCAGCGTCATATCGGTGGCTAGCGCAGATACGCAGTATTTT.

The rearrangement links TRBV28 to TRBJ2-3; the D gene could be TRBD1 or TRBD2 (5 bases each). Germline-derived CDR1 and CDR2 are MDHEN and SYDVKM. With 5 bases removed from V and 2 bases from J, the gap between germline ends came to 17 bases. The CDR3 spans 16 residues. The CDR3 is CASSGAGAGNTDTQYF. As DNA, the CDR3 is TGTGCCAGCAGTGGAGCCGGGGCTGGAAACACAGATACGCAGTATTTT.

This clonotype has more than one count but fewer than ten. The chain carries TRBV6-6 and TRBJ2-7, with D possibly called TRBD1 or TRBD2 (5 bases each). The germline V and J ends were trimmed by 0 bases and 2 bases, with 14 bases remaining between them. The CDR3 totals 16 residues. From germline, CDR1 is MNHNY and CDR2 SVGAGI (reference sequence). CDR3 nucleotides: TGTGCCAGCAGTTACTCGTTTGAGGGGAATACCTACGAGCAGTACTTC. Its translation is CASSYSFEGNTYEQYF.

The gene calls are TRBV24-1 and TRBJ2-7, with D possibly matching TRBD1 (5 bases). Trimming took 2 bases from V and 3 from J, leaving 13 bases between them. Germline assignment: CDR1 KGHDR and CDR2 SFDVKD. This CDR3 region has 15 residues. The CDR3 reads CATSDSATDFYEQYF. Written as DNA, the CDR3 is TGTGCCACCAGTGATTCGGCGACAGACTTCTACGAGCAGTACTTC.